This T cell receptor (beta chain) derives from a study of blood T cell repertoires in COVID-19 (dated by TCRdb to the early 2020s). About the study as a whole: Samples covering the acute and convalescent phases of COVID-19 were provided by collaborators in the United States, Italy and Spain. The prospective study material was composed of cDNA or gDNA derived from T cells, B-cell-depleted T cells, or PBMCs. The dataset comprised deeply sampled blood TCRbeta repertoires from subjects exposed to, actively infected with, or recovered from COVID-19. The repertoires were released in a freely available public database meant as a resource for research on the immune response to SARS-CoV-2. Samples were obtained from the ongoing ImmuneRACE study (first 160 participants) and from roughly 1,300 subjects provided by 6 global collaborators. Nearly every sample came with metadata listing a de-identified subject ID, COVID-19 status, age in years and sex. Where available, HLA class I and class II types were obtained from metadata supplied by the sample provider rather than from assay-based typing.

TCRbeta CDR3 regions were amplified from genomic DNA by means of the immunoSEQ Assay, a bias-controlled multiplex PCR. Per the authors' processing: The number of nucleated cells in each sample was estimated from the amplification of reference gene primers within the assay. Sequence reads were collapsed and filtered to measure the absolute abundance of every unique TCRbeta CDR3 rearrangement. For each sample, productive Simpson clonality was calculated as the square root of Simpson's diversity index across productive rearrangements. TCRdb limited this immuneACCESS table to in-frame rearrangements with V and J called. A share of clones is missing; checked studies link under half to unresolved V genes, and the rest is unexplained. That table gives V, J and clone size, and the DNA gave D and trimming. The table for this sample lists about 310,000 clones; around 90% of them were counted only once. About 1% of the sample is taken by the ten largest.

Summary of the overall study and its limitations: The amount of clinical and demographic metadata varied by source and participant and was provided uncurated.

A remark on this clone: Its recognized antigen is unknown. Base qualities were left out, and no much larger clone turns up one base away.

One collaborating source in Seattle enrolled patients while the patients were actively infected and followed the patients over time throughout the course of disease. The collaborating institutions used their own protocols to collect whole blood in K2EDTA tubes. For TCRbeta analysis, collaborators shipped samples in one of three forms: frozen whole blood, isolated PBMCs, or DNA extracted from either of those sample types. The sequence was collected from a middle-aged woman with COVID-19, enrolled during active disease. The sample was peripheral blood.

The CDR3 reads CAWSPLQGYGYTF. The DNA reads as follows: TGTGCCTGGAGTCCCCTCCAGGGCTATGGCTACACCTTC. This receptor chain uses TRBV30 and TRBJ1-2; a tentative D call is TRBD1 (5 bases match). Trimming takes 2 bases from V and 4 bases from J, and the germline ends sit 11 bases apart. The cysteine opens and the phenylalanine closes a CDR3 of 13 amino acids. The CDR3 DNA has 39 bases and is translated from base 1. The CDR1 and CDR2 encoded by the germline V gene (reference sequence) are GTSNPN and SVGIG.